These 25 T cell receptor beta chains originate from one sample sequenced in a study of beta chain features in type 1 diabetes. Expressed TCRB transcripts got sequenced, as all isolated RNA was reverse transcribed. Here immunoSEQ multiplex PCR was the method, and the copy in TCRdb shows in-frame clones only, minus some. The table includes 350,000 to 450,000 clones, about 14% detected once. Material: naive CD4+ T cells from blood. These receptors were taken from a man between 25 and 39 years old in good health.

This chain joins TRBV2 and TRBJ2-3; 9 positions match TRBD2. Germline assignment: CDR1 SNHLY and CDR2 FYNNEI. V was pared by 4 bases and J by 3 bases, with 5 bases of the junction left unmatched. The CDR3 is 15 amino acids. CDR3 amino acids: CASSVRAGGTDTQYF. CDR3 nucleotides: TGTGCCAGCAGTGTGAGAGCGGGAGGAACAGATACGCAGTATTTT. Based on the CDR3 plus reference TRBV2 and TRBJ2-3, the full variable domain is EPEVTQTPSHQVTQMGQEVILRCVPISNHLYFYWYRQILGQKVEFLVSFYNNEISEKSEIFDDQFSVERPDGSNFTLKIRSTKLEDSAMYFCASSVRAGGTDTQYFGPGTRLTVL.

For the CDR3, the DNA is TGTGCCAGCAGCGTTGACGGGGAGGGGACCCAGTACTTC. It is translated as CASSVDGEGTQYF. The chain joins TRBV5-6 to TRBJ2-5; 7 nucleotides line up with TRBD2. Germline loops: CDR1 SGHDT, CDR2 YYEEEE. CDR3 length: 13 residues. Trimming removed 4 bases from V and 7 bases from J; junction bases left unmatched: 7.

J is TRBJ2-7 and V is TRBV7-9, with D possibly TRBD1 on 6 matching bases. The CDR3 length is 15 residues. CDR1 is SEHNR and CDR2 is FQNEAQ in the germline V gene (reference sequence). Trimming pared 2 bases from V and 0 bases from J, leaving 11 bases between. In DNA form, the CDR3 reads TGTGCCAGCAGCTTAAACCAGGGGACCTCCTACGAGCAGTACGTC. Protein product: CASSLNQGTSYEQYV.

V and J are TRBV30 and TRBJ2-3; D unclear. Trimming took 4 bases from V and 7 from J, leaving 12 bases between them. There are 12 residues in the CDR3. The germline V gene encodes CDR1 GTSNPN and CDR2 SVGIG (reference sequence). The CDR3 DNA sequence: TGTGCCTGGACCAAATCAGCTTATACGCAGTATTTT. Residues: CAWTKSAYTQYF.

The rearrangement joins TRBV9 to TRBJ1-4; D is perhaps TRBD1 (5 bases). This CDR3 has 16 residues. The V end lost 2 bases, the J end lost 3 bases, and 14 bases lay between the germline ends. Germline loops: CDR1 SGDLS, CDR2 YYNGEE. The DNA of the CDR3 is TGTGCCAGCAGCGTCCAACCGGGACTCCCTAATGAAAAACTGTTTTTT. Translation: CASSVQPGLPNEKLFF.

In this sample, this clone turned up a few times. The V and J genes are TRBV5-8 and TRBJ2-5; 8 bases fit TRBD1. Trimming at V came to 1 base and at J to 0 bases, leaving 5 bases not matched to a gene. The germline V gene has CDR1 SGHTS and CDR2 YDEGEE. The CDR3 is 16 amino acids. The chain's CDR3 is CASSLQGARYQETQYF. CDR3 nucleotide sequence: TGTGCCAGCAGCTTGCAGGGGGCGAGGTACCAAGAGACCCAGTACTTC.

V usage is TRBV14 and J usage is TRBJ2-5; D is uncertain. The CDR3 loop spans 12 amino acids. Germline V CDR1 and CDR2: SGHDN, FVKESK. Trimming left V 3 bases short and J 7 bases short, with 9 bases between. The CDR3, as DNA: TGTGCCAGCAGCCACATACAGAGGACCCAGTACTTC. Its translation is CASSHIQRTQYF.

This clone was counted between two and nine times. The V call is TRBV7-2, the J call TRBJ1-6; 10 bases fit TRBD1. Germline values: CDR1 SGHTA, CDR2 FQGNSA. The CDR3 contains 13 residues. The V and J ends lost 5 bases and 13 bases, in that order; junction bases with no gene match: 5. The CDR3 here is CASSARDRGPLHF. The CDR3, as DNA: TGTGCCAGCAGCGCCCGGGACAGGGGTCCCCTCCACTTT.

The chain has TRBV11-2 and TRBJ2-5, with D tentatively TRBD1 or TRBD2 (5 bases each). This CDR3 has 14 amino acids. Trimming left V 5 bases short and J 14 bases short, with 24 bases between. Germline V gives CDR1 SGHAT, CDR2 FQNNGV. DNA of the CDR3: TGTGCCAGCAGCGAACTCCGGGACCCTCGTAAAGTATACTTC. As protein: CASSELRDPRKVYF.

This clone was picked up a small number of times. The chain combines TRBV11-2 with TRBJ2-5; the D is unclear. The germline V gene encodes CDR1 SGHAT and CDR2 FQNNGV. Trimming removed 2 bases from V and 3 bases from J, with 10 bases in between. The CDR3 consists of 14 residues. CDR3 nucleotides: TGTGCCAGCAGCTTATTTAGGCGGAAAGAGACCCAGTACTTC. Amino acids: CASSLFRRKETQYF.

In DNA form, the CDR3 reads TGTGCCAGCAGCTTTGGGGACAGAACTAATGAAAAACTGTTTTTT. This encodes CASSFGDRTNEKLFF. V gene TRBV7-9 combines with J gene TRBJ1-4, with TRBD1 identical over 7 bases. The trim removed 3 bases at V and 1 base at J, leaving 2 bases unmatched. This CDR3 comprises 15 residues. Germline-derived CDR1 and CDR2 are SEHNR and FQNEAQ (reference sequence).

This clone has a handful of counts. This sequence joins TRBV29-1 and TRBJ2-5; 10 positions match TRBD2. Germline assignment: CDR1 SQVTM and CDR2 ANQGSEA. J lost 1 base, V lost 8 bases, and 7 bases had no gene match. The CDR3 is 14 residues long. In nucleotides, the CDR3 is TGCAGCTTAAGAAGACTAGCGGGCCAAGAGACCCAGTACTTC. Its translation: CSLRRLAGQETQYF.

The chain couples TRBV25-1 to TRBJ1-1, with a possible D match to TRBD1 (5 bases). Trimming removed 0 bases at V and 5 bases at J, with 13 bases between. The CDR3 has 15 residues. Per the germline V gene, CDR1 is MGHDK and CDR2 is SYGVNS. CDR3 DNA sequence: TGTGCCAGCAGTGAATATGTGGGGCAGGAAACTGAAGCTTTCTTT. Amino acids: CASSEYVGQETEAFF.

The V call is TRBV25-1, the J call TRBJ1-1, with D possibly being TRBD1 (5 bases). V lost 5 bases and J lost 4, with 17 bases in between. This CDR3 has 15 residues. Germline V lookup: CDR1 MGHDK, CDR2 SYGVNS. The CDR3, as DNA: TGTGCCAGCAGTCCATCGGGAGGGGTAGGCACTGAAGCTTTCTTT. Its translation: CASSPSGGVGTEAFF.

The chain joins TRBV7-9 to TRBJ2-6; D gene ambiguous. CDR3 length: 14 residues. V was shortened by 5 bases and J by 9 bases, with 14 bases between the two germline ends. Germline lookup yields CDR1 SEHNR and CDR2 FQNEAQ (reference sequence). The CDR3 is CASSPTGRDNVLTF. DNA of the CDR3: TGTGCCAGCAGCCCAACCGGAAGGGACAACGTCCTGACTTTC.

The chain links TRBV6-5 to TRBJ2-7; 7 nucleotides line up with TRBD2. With V trimmed by 5 bases and J by 7 bases, 2 bases remained unmatched. The CDR3 has 11 amino acids. Germline V gene sequence: CDR1 MNHEY, CDR2 SVGAGI. The CDR3 is CASSNGGEQYF. The CDR3 coding sequence is TGTGCCAGCAGTAACGGGGGGGAGCAGTACTTC.

There are a few counts of this clone. The chain is built from TRBV18 and TRBJ1-6, with TRBD1 as a possible D gene (6 bases). The V gene's germline CDR1 is KGHSH and CDR2 LQKENI. The CDR3 is 15 amino acids. Trimming pared 0 bases from V and 10 bases from J, leaving 13 bases between. The CDR3 DNA follows: TGTGCCAGCTCACCACCGGCAGGGGCCCACTCACCCCTCCACTTT. Its translation: CASSPPAGAHSPLHF.

The chain links TRBV29-1 to TRBJ1-6, with a possible D match to TRBD1 (5 bases). Germline V CDR1 and CDR2: SQVTM, ANQGSEA. This CDR3 has 12 amino acids. Trimming removed 1 base at V and 18 bases at J, with 16 bases between. DNA for the CDR3: TGCAGCGTTGAAGCACTACCGGGGGAATACCACTTT. It codes for CSVEALPGEYHF. Together with reference TRBV29-1 and TRBJ1-6, the CDR3 gives the full variable domain: SAVISQKPSRDICQRGTSLTIQCQVDSQVTMMFWYRQQPGQSLTLIATANQGSEATYESGFVIDKFPISRPNLTFSTLTVSNMSPEDSSIYLCSVEALPGEYHFGNGTRLTVT.

The chain recombines TRBV28 with TRBJ1-5, with 7 bases lining up with TRBD1. The CDR3 consists of 16 residues. Per the germline V gene, CDR1 is MDHEN and CDR2 is SYDVKM. The trim removed 6 bases at V and 0 bases at J, leaving 8 bases unmatched. Here the CDR3 DNA reads TGTGCCAGCAGCTATAGACAGGGTCGTAGCAATCAGCCCCAGCATTTT. It yields the protein CASSYRQGRSNQPQHF.

J is TRBJ1-6 and V is TRBV13; 10 bases line up with TRBD1. The CDR3 totals 13 residues. V was clipped by 8 bases and J by 8 bases; unmatched bases: 3. Germline CDR1 reads PRHDT; CDR2 reads FYEKMQ (reference sequence). CDR3 loop: CASRGQGYSPLHF. The CDR3 DNA is TGTGCCAGCCGGGGACAGGGGTATTCACCCCTCCACTTT.

J is TRBJ2-3 and V is TRBV6-5, with 12 bases fitting TRBD1. Germline V gene data show CDR1 as MNHEY and CDR2 as SVGAGI. The CDR3 sequence is 14 residues long. Trimming cost V 6 bases and J 6 bases; bases outside gene matches: 4. CDR3 in amino acids: CASSRDRGRDTQYF. The DNA for the CDR3 is TGTGCCAGCAGCCGGGACAGGGGGCGGGATACGCAGTATTTT.

Notes on this clone: Additional DNA sequences in this sample encode the identical CDR3. The chain uses TRBV19 and TRBJ2-3, with D perhaps matching TRBD2 (5 bases). Per germline, CDR1 LNHDA and CDR2 SQIVND (reference sequence). The V and J ends lost 4 bases and 3 bases respectively, with 11 bases between them. This CDR3 has 14 amino acids. For the CDR3, the DNA is TGTGCCAGTAGTACTGATCGCGGGACAGATACGCAGTATTTT. It specifies CASSTDRGTDTQYF.

The V gene is TRBV10-3, the J gene TRBJ1-3; D gene ambiguous. Germline CDR1 is ENHRY and CDR2 is SYGVKD. The CDR3 contains 12 residues. Between the trimmed V and J ends, which lost 5 bases and 4 bases, there was a span of 6 bases. Here the CDR3 reads CAISPYGNTIYF. CDR3 DNA: TGTGCCATCAGTCCGTACGGAAACACCATATATTTT.

V gene TRBV14 combines with J gene TRBJ2-2; 10 nucleotides align to TRBD2. V was clipped by 1 base and J by 4 bases; unmatched bases: 3. Germline V gives CDR1 SGHDN, CDR2 FVKESK. The CDR3 loop spans 16 amino acids. This chain's CDR3 is CASSQVLAGGTGELFF. DNA of the CDR3: TGTGCCAGCAGCCAAGTTTTAGCGGGAGGCACCGGGGAGCTGTTTTTT. The variable domain in full, with the rest retrieved from reference TRBV14 and TRBJ2-2, is EAGVTQFPSHSVIEKGQTVTLRCDPISGHDNLYWYRRVMGKEIKFLLHFVKESKQDESGMPNNRFLAERTGGTYSTLKVQPAELEDSGVYFCASSQVLAGGTGELFFGEGSRLTVL.

The table lists this clone with a few counts. The rearrangement uses TRBV29-1 and TRBJ1-4; D gene ambiguous. The CDR3 is 14 residues long. Trimming stripped 5 bases from V and 3 bases from J, with 13 bases between. Per the germline V gene, CDR1 is SQVTM and CDR2 is ANQGSEA. The CDR3 DNA is TGCAGCGTTCGTCACACCGGGGCTAATGAAAAACTGTTTTTT. This sequence encodes CSVRHTGANEKLFF.